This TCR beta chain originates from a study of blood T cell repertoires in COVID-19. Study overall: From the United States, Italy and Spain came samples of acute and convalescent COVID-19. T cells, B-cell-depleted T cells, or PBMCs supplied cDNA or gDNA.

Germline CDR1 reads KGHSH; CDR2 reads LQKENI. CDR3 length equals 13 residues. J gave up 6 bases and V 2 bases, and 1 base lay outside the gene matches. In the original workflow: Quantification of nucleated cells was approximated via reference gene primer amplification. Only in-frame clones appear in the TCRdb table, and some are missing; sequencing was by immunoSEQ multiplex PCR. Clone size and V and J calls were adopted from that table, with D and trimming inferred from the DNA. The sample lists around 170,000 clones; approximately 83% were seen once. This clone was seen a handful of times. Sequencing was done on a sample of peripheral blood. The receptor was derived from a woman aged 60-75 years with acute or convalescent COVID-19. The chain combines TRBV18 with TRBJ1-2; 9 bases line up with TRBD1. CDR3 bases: TGTGCCAGCTCACCAGGGACAGGGCATGGCTACACCTTC. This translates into CASSPGTGHGYTF.